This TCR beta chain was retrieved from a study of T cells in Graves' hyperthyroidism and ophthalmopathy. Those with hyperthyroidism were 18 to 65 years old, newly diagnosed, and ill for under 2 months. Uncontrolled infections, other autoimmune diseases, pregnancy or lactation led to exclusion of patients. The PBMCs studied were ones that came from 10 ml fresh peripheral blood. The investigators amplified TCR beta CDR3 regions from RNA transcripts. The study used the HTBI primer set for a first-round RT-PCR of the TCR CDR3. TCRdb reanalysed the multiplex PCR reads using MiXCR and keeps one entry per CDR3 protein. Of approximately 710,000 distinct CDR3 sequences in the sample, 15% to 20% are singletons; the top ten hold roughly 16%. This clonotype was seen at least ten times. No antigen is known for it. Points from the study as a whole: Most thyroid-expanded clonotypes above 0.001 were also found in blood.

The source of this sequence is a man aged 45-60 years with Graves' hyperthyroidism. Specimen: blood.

CDR3 sequence: CASSPDREVNSPLHF. The CDR3 DNA is TGTGCCAGCAGCCCTGACAGGGAGGTCAATTCACCCCTCCACTTT. This rearrangement joins TRBV3-1 to TRBJ1-6, with 7 bases matching TRBD1. This CDR3 comprises 15 residues. The junction had 7 bases not matched to a gene; V was cut back by 4 bases and J by 7 bases. The germline V gene encodes CDR1 LGHDT and CDR2 YNNKEL (reference sequence).